These 23 T cell receptor beta chains came from one sample sequenced in a study of CD8+ T cells in alopecia areata. Sequencing relied on a cDNA template that was reverse transcribed from extracted RNA. Clones were sequenced by immunoSEQ multiplex PCR, and TCRdb holds only the in-frame ones, with some missing. This sample has about 110,000 clones, with 50% to 60% found just once. The sequenced sample was NKG2D-low CD8+ T cells sorted from blood. Receptors were obtained from a human donor with alopecia areata.

This clone was counted a few times. The chain combines TRBV2 with TRBJ2-1, with a weak D call TRBD2 (6 bases). V was shortened by 2 bases and J by 0 bases, with 11 bases between the two germline ends. Per germline, CDR1 SNHLY and CDR2 FYNNEI. The CDR3 consists of 16 residues. The CDR3 nucleotides read TGTGCCAGCAGTGAAACTAGCAGTAGCTCCTACAATGAGCAGTTCTTC. It specifies CASSETSSSSYNEQFF.

V is TRBV9 and J is TRBJ2-3; the match to TRBD1 covers 7 bases. The CDR3 runs 15 residues. Germline-derived CDR1 and CDR2 are SGDLS and YYNGEE. V gave up 0 bases and J gave up 0 bases; unmatched junction bases: 1. CDR3 protein: CASSVEGASTDTQYF. CDR3 nucleotide sequence: TGTGCCAGCAGCGTAGAGGGGGCTAGCACAGATACGCAGTATTTT. Filled out from reference TRBV9 and TRBJ2-3, the complete variable domain reads DSGVTQTPKHLITATGQRVTLRCSPRSGDLSVYWYQQSLDQGLQFLIQYYNGEERAKGNILERFSAQQFPDLHSELNLSSLELGDSALYFCASSVEGASTDTQYFGPGTRLTVL.

The CDR3 DNA sequence: TGTGCCATCAGTGAGTCGCTGCGGGGTTTCTTT. It translates to CAISESLRGFF. The chain uses TRBV10-3 and TRBJ1-1; no firm D call. The CDR3 runs 11 residues. The germline V gene encodes CDR1 ENHRY and CDR2 SYGVKD. V lost 0 bases and J 13 bases, leaving 9 bases between the germline ends.

This clone was seen more than once but under ten times. The J gene is TRBJ2-5, the V gene TRBV9; tentatively, D is TRBD1 (5 bases). CDR1 SGDLS and CDR2 YYNGEE come from the germline V gene. This CDR3 is built from 14 residues. Trimming cost V 4 bases and J 2 bases, with 12 bases left between them. CDR3 region: CASSTRTTQETQYF. The DNA of the CDR3 is TGTGCCAGCAGCACCCGGACAACGCAAGAGACCCAGTACTTC.

DNA of the CDR3: TGTGCCAGCAGCTTAGTTGGCGGAACCTACGAGCAGTACTTC. Translation: CASSLVGGTYEQYF. The chain combines TRBV7-8 with TRBJ2-7; no definite D call. Germline V gene sequence: CDR1 SGHVS, CDR2 FQNEAQ. This CDR3 has 14 amino acids. V was trimmed by 1 base and J by 2 bases, leaving 9 bases between them.

This clone showed up just a few times. As DNA, the CDR3 is TGTGCCAGCAGCATAAGAACAGGGAGCACAGATACGCAGTATTTT. Translated: CASSIRTGSTDTQYF. The gene calls are TRBV7-9 and TRBJ2-3, with a tentative D call TRBD1 (6 bases). CDR3 length: 15 residues. The V gene's germline CDR1 is SEHNR and CDR2 FQNEAQ (reference sequence). Trimming took off 5 bases at V and 0 bases at J, with 12 bases between the two ends.

The V call is TRBV29-1, the J call TRBJ2-1; 11 bases align to TRBD2. CDR3 size: 11 residues. Losses at the gene ends were 7 bases for V and 7 bases for J; bases not matched to a gene: 0. Germline CDR1 SQVTM, CDR2 ANQGSEA. The CDR3 sequence is CSGLAGNEQFF. Here the CDR3 DNA reads TGCAGCGGACTAGCGGGGAATGAGCAGTTCTTC.

The chain is built from TRBV6-1 and TRBJ2-7; D ambiguous. The germline CDR1 and CDR2 sequences are MNHNS and SASEGT. The CDR3 loop spans 14 amino acids. Trimming stripped 10 bases from V and 0 bases from J, with 16 bases between. The CDR3 loop is CAISILYSSYEQYF. The CDR3 nucleotides read TGTGCCATCTCGATCTTATACTCCTCCTACGAGCAGTACTTC.

This chain uses TRBV5-6 with TRBJ1-5; 11 bases are shared with TRBD1. CDR1 SGHDT and CDR2 YYEEEE come from the germline V gene. V was pared by 3 bases and J by 11 bases, with 4 bases of the junction left unmatched. CDR3 length: 13 amino acids. The CDR3 DNA is TGTGCCAGCAGCTCGGGACAGGGGGTAGCCCAGCATTTT. Its protein is CASSSGQGVAQHF.

The chain joins TRBV5-1 to TRBJ2-7; TRBD1 matches at 9 bases. Germline loops: CDR1 SGHRS, CDR2 YFSETQ. V shed 7 bases and J 5 bases; nucleotides not matched to a gene: 10. The CDR3 runs 14 residues. CDR3 region: CASATGTGSDEQYF. In DNA, the CDR3 is TGCGCCAGCGCAACCGGGACAGGGTCTGACGAGCAGTACTTC.

V is TRBV9 and J is TRBJ2-1; D might be TRBD1 or TRBD2, each matching 5 bases. Deletions cut 6 bases from V and 0 bases from J, with 16 bases between. The CDR3 spans 16 residues. CDR1 and CDR2 (germline): SGDLS, YYNGEE. The CDR3: CASTGRDPSSYNEQFF. The CDR3 DNA follows: TGTGCCAGCACCGGCCGGGACCCGAGCTCCTACAATGAGCAGTTCTTC.

V usage is TRBV9 and J usage is TRBJ1-2; D not resolved. The CDR3 has 16 amino acids. CDR1 and CDR2 from the germline V gene are SGDLS and YYNGEE. V was shortened by 0 bases and J by 5 bases, with 17 bases between the two germline ends. DNA for the CDR3: TGTGCCAGCAGCGTAGATGACCGGATAGGGTTATATGGCTACACCTTC. Amino acid sequence: CASSVDDRIGLYGYTF.

V gene TRBV5-6 combines with J gene TRBJ2-1; D remains ambiguous. Trimming cost V 4 bases and J 0 bases, with 11 bases left between them. The CDR3 consists of 15 residues. Germline values: CDR1 SGHDT, CDR2 YYEEEE. The CDR3 DNA follows: TGTGCCAGCAGCAACGGAGTGAGCTCCTACAATGAGCAGTTCTTC. This sequence encodes CASSNGVSSYNEQFF.

The chain employs TRBV28 and TRBJ2-7; perhaps TRBD1 as D (5 bases). Germline lookup yields CDR1 MDHEN and CDR2 SYDVKM. With 3 bases removed from V and 1 base from J, the gap between germline ends came to 10 bases. The CDR3 is 14 residues long. CDR3 bases: TGTGCCAGCAGTTTTCCCAGGGCATCCTACGAGCAGTACTTC. Its translation is CASSFPRASYEQYF.

Notes on this clone: Other nucleotide sequences in the sample specify the same CDR3. The chain combines TRBV27 with TRBJ2-3, with no clear D. This CDR3 contains 13 residues. The V gene lost 3 bases and the J gene lost 0 bases, with 4 bases spanning the gap. Looked up from germline, CDR1 is MNHEY and CDR2 is SMNVEV (reference sequence). The CDR3 coding sequence is TGTGCCAGCAGTTTCAGAAGCACAGATACGCAGTATTTT. It is translated as CASSFRSTDTQYF.

In this sample, this clone turned up a few times. The V and J genes are TRBV7-9 and TRBJ2-3; D is unclear. Germline V gives CDR1 SEHNR, CDR2 FQNEAQ (reference sequence). The CDR3 runs 13 residues. The V end was cut by 3 bases, the J end by 3 bases, with 7 bases between. The DNA of the CDR3 is TGTGCCAGCAGCTTCCCCGAAACAGATACGCAGTATTTT. This codes for CASSFPETDTQYF. Using reference TRBV7-9 and TRBJ2-3 for the parts outside the CDR3, the full variable domain is DTGVSQNPRHKITKRGQNVTFRCDPISEHNRLYWYRQTLGQGPEFLTYFQNEAQLEKSRLLSDRFSAERPKGSFSTLEIQRTEQGDSAMYLCASSFPETDTQYFGPGTRLTVL.

The gene calls are TRBV19 and TRBJ1-2; the D gene is possibly TRBD1 (6 bases). V was clipped by 6 bases and J by 6 bases, with 11 bases between them. The CDR3 length is 12 residues. The germline V gene encodes CDR1 LNHDA and CDR2 SQIVND (reference sequence). CDR3 sequence (DNA): TGTGCCAGTAGACAGGGATCGGATGGCTACACCTTC. It encodes CASRQGSDGYTF. The full variable domain, with the rest looked up from reference TRBV19 and TRBJ1-2, is DGGITQSPKYLFRKEGQNVTLSCEQNLNHDAMYWYRQDPGQGLRLIYYSQIVNDFQKGDIAEGYSVSREKKESFPLTVTSAQKNPTAFYLCASRQGSDGYTFGSGTRLTVV.

The rearrangement joins TRBV28 to TRBJ2-1, with 7 bases aligning to TRBD2. The V segment lost 6 bases and the J segment 4 bases; nucleotides outside the gene matches: 12. Germline V gene sequence: CDR1 MDHEN, CDR2 SYDVKM. The CDR3 runs to 16 residues. The CDR3 protein is CASSPYLTGGYNEQFF. The CDR3 nucleotides read TGTGCCAGCAGCCCCTACCTAACGGGAGGATACAATGAGCAGTTCTTC. Full variable domain (rest looked up from reference TRBV28 and TRBJ2-1): DVKVTQSSRYLVKRTGEKVFLECVQDMDHENMFWYRQDPGLGLRLIYFSYDVKMKEKGDIPEGYSVSREKKERFSLILESASTNQTSMYLCASSPYLTGGYNEQFFGPGTRLTVL.

The genes are TRBV2 and TRBJ2-7; 8 bases are shared with TRBD2. From germline, CDR1 is SNHLY and CDR2 FYNNEI. The CDR3 consists of 14 residues. The V and J ends lost 2 bases and 3 bases, in that order; junction bases with no gene match: 3. The CDR3 loop is CASSEKGLDYEQYF. The CDR3 DNA reads TGTGCCAGCAGTGAAAAGGGACTAGACTACGAGCAGTACTTC.

This clone occurred a few times. The rearrangement joins TRBV29-1 to TRBJ2-3, with TRBD2 matching over 7 bases. V gave up 7 bases and J gave up 0 bases; unmatched junction bases: 4. Germline lookup yields CDR1 SQVTM and CDR2 ANQGSEA. The CDR3 loop spans 13 amino acids. This CDR3 reads CSAFSGSTDTQYF. As DNA, the CDR3 is TGCAGCGCCTTTAGCGGGAGCACAGATACGCAGTATTTT.

This rearrangement joins TRBV28 to TRBJ2-5; 7 nucleotides align to TRBD2. CDR1 and CDR2 from the germline V gene are MDHEN and SYDVKM. Germline trimming cut 6 bases from V and 2 bases from J; bases unmatched to any gene: 3. There are 13 residues in the CDR3. For the CDR3, the DNA is TGTGCCAGCAGCACCGGGGGGCAAGAGACCCAGTACTTC. It yields the protein CASSTGGQETQYF. The variable domain in full, completed from reference TRBV28 and TRBJ2-5, reads DVKVTQSSRYLVKRTGEKVFLECVQDMDHENMFWYRQDPGLGLRLIYFSYDVKMKEKGDIPEGYSVSREKKERFSLILESASTNQTSMYLCASSTGGQETQYFGPGTRLLVL.

This clone was seen a handful of times. The chain links TRBV29-1 to TRBJ2-1; TRBD1 matches 8 bases. Germline loops: CDR1 SQVTM, CDR2 ANQGSEA. CDR3 length: 16 amino acids. With 1 base clipped from V and 3 bases from J, the junction kept 8 bases outside the gene matches. CDR3 DNA sequence: TGCAGCGTTGAAGTGGGCAGGGGGCCAAACTACAATGAGCAGTTCTTC. It specifies CSVEVGRGPNYNEQFF.

This clone was observed a few times. This chain connects TRBV9 to TRBJ2-1; 8 bases align to TRBD2. CDR3 length: 16 residues. The V and J ends lost 3 bases and 5 bases, in that order; junction bases with no gene match: 10. Germline values: CDR1 SGDLS, CDR2 YYNGEE. DNA of the CDR3: TGTGCCAGCAGCGGGGGCGGGAGGAACTACCACAATGAGCAGTTCTTC. Encoded protein: CASSGGGRNYHNEQFF.